These 18 T cell receptor beta chains were all obtained from the same sample, sequenced in a study of shared clonotypes between healthy human individuals. TCRdb's copy holds only in-frame clones and misses some; the assay was immunoSEQ multiplex PCR. The sample contains about 230,000 clones, 65% to 70% of which appear only once. Input material: memory CD4+ T cells sorted from blood. Subset given: CD45RA-negative fraction. The receptors were sampled from a young man in good health.

To note about this clone: A read error may account for a junction end that differs from germline. Additional DNA sequences in this sample encode the identical CDR3. The chain uses TRBV9 and TRBJ2-7, with D possibly matching TRBD2 (5 bases). Germline V CDR1 and CDR2: SGDLS, YYNGEE. The length of the CDR3 is 17 residues. Written as DNA, the CDR3 is TGTGCCAGCAGCGAGGGCCCGTTTGCGGGCGGATCCTACGAACAGTACTTC. The encoded protein is CASSEGPFAGGSYEQYF.

V usage is TRBV18 and J usage is TRBJ1-1; a weak D match, TRBD1 (5 bases). This CDR3 has 13 amino acids. The ends were cut back, 1 base at V and 3 bases at J, with 6 bases in the middle. Germline assignment: CDR1 KGHSH and CDR2 LQKENI. CDR3 DNA sequence: TGTGCCAGCTCACCACGGGACGACACTGAAGCTTTCTTT. This sequence encodes CASSPRDDTEAFF.

The V gene is TRBV5-1, the J gene TRBJ2-6; 8 nucleotides align to TRBD2. CDR1 is SGHRS, CDR2 YFSETQ, per germline. The junction had 8 bases not matched to a gene; V was cut back by 7 bases and J by 2 bases. This CDR3 contains 16 residues. The CDR3 DNA is TGCGCCAGCCGAAAAGCGGGAGACGCTGGGGCCAACGTCCTGACTTTC. Translated: CASRKAGDAGANVLTF.

This clone has a handful of counts. The rearrangement links TRBV19 to TRBJ2-2; D not resolved. V was shortened by 10 bases and J by 1 base, with 13 bases between the two germline ends. The length of the CDR3 is 14 residues. Germline V gene data show CDR1 as LNHDA and CDR2 as SQIVND (reference sequence). The CDR3 reads CATPDPLNTGELFF. The DNA for the CDR3 is TGTGCCACCCCGGACCCTCTGAACACCGGGGAGCTGTTTTTT.

The chain recombines TRBV11-2 with TRBJ2-7; 8 nucleotides match TRBD2. Germline lookup yields CDR1 SGHAT and CDR2 FQNNGV. This CDR3 is built from 16 residues. V was pared by 1 base and J by 3 bases, with 8 bases of the junction left unmatched. Written as DNA, the CDR3 is TGTGCCAGCAGCTTAGGATTTCGAGCGGGAGACTACGAGCAGTACTTC. This translates into CASSLGFRAGDYEQYF. Full variable domain (missing parts from reference TRBV11-2 and TRBJ2-7): EAGVAQSPRYKIIEKRQSVAFWCNPISGHATLYWYQQILGQGPKLLIQFQNNGVVDDSQLPKDRFSAERLKGVDSTLKIQPAKLEDSAVYLCASSLGFRAGDYEQYFGPGTRLTVT.

The V and J genes are TRBV5-6 and TRBJ2-2; D perhaps matches TRBD1 (8 bases). Germline CDR1 and CDR2: SGHDT and YYEEEE. CDR3 size: 16 residues. With 4 bases removed from V and 3 bases from J, the gap between germline ends came to 16 bases. The CDR3 is CASSRDRGGYTGELFF. CDR3 DNA: TGTGCCAGCAGCCGCGACAGGGGAGGGTACACCGGGGAGCTGTTTTTT.

The rearrangement joins TRBV18 to TRBJ2-7, with 9 bases aligning to TRBD1. Germline V gives CDR1 KGHSH, CDR2 LQKENI. This CDR3 contains 13 residues. The ends lost 6 bases at V and 3 bases at J; junction bases unmatched: 3. The CDR3 DNA reads TGTGCCAGCTCCCAGGGACAGGGCTACGAGCAGTACTTC. This encodes CASSQGQGYEQYF.

In nucleotides, the CDR3 is TGTGCCAGCTCACCACCCGGACAGCAATTCTACAATGAGCAGTTCTTC. It codes for CASSPPGQQFYNEQFF. The chain uses TRBV18 and TRBJ2-1, with D maybe TRBD1 (6 bases). CDR3 length: 16 amino acids. Germline V gives CDR1 KGHSH, CDR2 LQKENI. With 0 bases removed from V and 3 bases from J, the gap between germline ends came to 12 bases.

This clone showed up just a few times. CDR3 sequence reads: CASSRTTRDYNEQFF. For the CDR3, the DNA is TGTGCCAGCAGCCGTACAACTAGGGACTACAATGAGCAGTTCTTC. The V and J genes are TRBV28 and TRBJ2-1; D perhaps matches TRBD2 (5 bases). CDR1 and CDR2 from the germline V gene are MDHEN and SYDVKM. Trimming removed 6 bases at V and 3 bases at J, with 15 bases between. The CDR3 has 15 amino acids.

The V gene is TRBV2, the J gene TRBJ2-5, with D perhaps TRBD2 (5 bases). The germline V gene has CDR1 SNHLY and CDR2 FYNNEI. This CDR3 is built from 14 residues. V was pared by 1 base and J by 1 base, with 7 bases between. The CDR3 here is CASSEDEGQETQYF. The CDR3 bases are TGTGCCAGCAGTGAAGATGAGGGCCAAGAGACCCAGTACTTC.

This clone was recorded at least ten times. This chain joins TRBV18 and TRBJ2-7; tentative D call: TRBD1 (5 bases). Germline-derived CDR1 and CDR2 are KGHSH and LQKENI. The CDR3 spans 14 residues. The V and J ends lost 6 bases and 0 bases respectively, with 12 bases between them. CDR3 coding DNA: TGTGCCAGCTCCGCAGGGTCAAGCTCCTACGAGCAGTACTTC. This sequence encodes CASSAGSSSYEQYF.

The rearrangement links TRBV27 to TRBJ2-1, with TRBD2 matching over 14 bases. The CDR3 length is 16 residues. The germline V gene has CDR1 MNHEY and CDR2 SMNVEV (reference sequence). The trim removed 5 bases at V and 3 bases at J, leaving 3 bases unmatched. In DNA form, the CDR3 reads TGTGCCAGCAGTAGACTAGCGGGAGGGTTCTACAATGAGCAGTTCTTC. Its translation is CASSRLAGGFYNEQFF.

The chain is built from TRBV5-1 and TRBJ1-4; the match to TRBD1 covers 10 bases. V trimming: 7 bases; J trimming: 0 bases; junction bases outside the gene matches: 9. There are 17 residues in the CDR3. Germline-derived CDR1 and CDR2 are SGHRS and YFSETQ. The CDR3 DNA is TGCGCCAGCTCGACAGGGGGCAAGGGTCCAACTAATGAAAAACTGTTTTTT. It specifies CASSTGGKGPTNEKLFF.

V is TRBV5-1 and J is TRBJ2-1; D possibly matches TRBD1 or TRBD2 (7 bases each). Deletions cut 4 bases from V and 8 bases from J, with 19 bases between. Germline-derived CDR1 and CDR2 are SGHRS and YFSETQ. The CDR3 runs to 15 residues. The DNA of the CDR3 is TGCGCCAGCAGCCAGACAGGGACTACTTGGGATGAGCAGTTCTTC. Its translation is CASSQTGTTWDEQFF.

As concerns this clone: One junction end does not reproduce the germline sequence, and a read error may be involved. The J gene is TRBJ2-1, the V gene TRBV7-9; weak D call: TRBD2 (5 bases). The CDR3 loop spans 15 amino acids. Germline loops: CDR1 SEHNR, CDR2 FQNEAQ (reference sequence). In DNA, the CDR3 is TGTGCCAGCAGCTTAGCGCTACCCGGGGTTAATGGGCAGTTCTTC. It specifies CASSLALPGVNGQFF.

The chain has TRBV5-1 and TRBJ2-1, with D perhaps TRBD2 (6 bases). This CDR3 comprises 15 residues. Germline CDR1 SGHRS, CDR2 YFSETQ. Trimming stripped 0 bases from V and 4 bases from J, with 11 bases between. The CDR3 sequence is CASSLALAKYNEQFF. CDR3 coding DNA: TGCGCCAGCAGCTTGGCTCTAGCGAAATACAATGAGCAGTTCTTC.

A word on this clone: Additional DNA sequences in this sample encode the identical CDR3. This sequence joins TRBV19 and TRBJ2-7, with 14 bases aligning to TRBD2. Trimming at V came to 6 bases and at J to 0 bases, leaving 4 bases not matched to a gene. CDR3 length: 16 residues. Germline V gene sequence: CDR1 LNHDA, CDR2 SQIVND (reference sequence). The DNA of the CDR3 is TGTGCCAGTAGCCTGGGGACTAGCGGGAGCTCCTACGAGCAGTACTTC. This gives the protein CASSLGTSGSSYEQYF.

J is TRBJ2-7 and V is TRBV21-1; no DNA check was done on the table's D call, TRBD1. TRBV21-1 is reported as a pseudogene. This CDR3 is built from 16 residues. As DNA, the CDR3 is TGTGCCAGCAGCATGTGGAGGGGGACAGGGACCTACGAGCAGTACTTC. Translating it yields CASSMWRGTGTYEQYF.